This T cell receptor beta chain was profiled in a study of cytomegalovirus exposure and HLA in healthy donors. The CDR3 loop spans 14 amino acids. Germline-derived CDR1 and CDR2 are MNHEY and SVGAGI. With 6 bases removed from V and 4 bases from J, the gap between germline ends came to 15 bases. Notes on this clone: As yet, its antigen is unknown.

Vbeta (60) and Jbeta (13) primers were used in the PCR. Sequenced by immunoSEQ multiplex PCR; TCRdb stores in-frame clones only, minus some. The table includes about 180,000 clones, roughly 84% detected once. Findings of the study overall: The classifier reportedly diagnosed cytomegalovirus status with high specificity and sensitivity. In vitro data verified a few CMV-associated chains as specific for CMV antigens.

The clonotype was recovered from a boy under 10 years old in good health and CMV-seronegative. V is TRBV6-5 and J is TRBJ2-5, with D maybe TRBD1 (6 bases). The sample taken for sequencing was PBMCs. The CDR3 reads CASSLDRLRETQYF. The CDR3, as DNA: TGTGCCAGCAGCCTAGACAGGTTAAGAGAGACCCAGTACTTC.